This T cell receptor beta chain is from a study of read filtering for tumor transcriptome and immune sequencing. Across the study: Revised staging placed eight or nine patients in R-ISS I, approximately 16 in II, six or seven in III. RNA-seq yielded only roughly 75 to 1,300 TCR reads, IR-seq about 4.05 to 10.27 million.

Study-level results: This fraction held mixed bone marrow immune cells after CD138-negative sorting. Correlation between methods rose after single-read clonotypes were removed.

This library used around 400 ng RNA and molecular barcoded adaptors spanning alpha/delta and beta/gamma chains. A single record per CDR3 protein comes from TCRdb applying MiXCR to the reads. The sample contains 65,000 or so distinct CDR3 sequences, approximately 18% of which appear only once. This clonotype was found many times. Its antigen is as yet unknown. There are 21 residues in the CDR3. Germline V gives CDR1 MNHEY, CDR2 SVGAGI. Trimming stripped 1 base from V and 3 bases from J, with 29 bases between. The sequence was obtained from a donor aged 40 or over with multiple myeloma. The rearrangement joins TRBV6-5 to TRBJ2-3; tentative D call: TRBD2 (6 bases). Sequencing was performed on a population of CD138-negative cells sorted from bone marrow. As DNA, the CDR3 is TGTGCCAGCAGTTACTGGGAGAGGGGTCGGGACTGGCCTTCTAAAACAGATACGCAGTATTTT. Amino acid sequence: CASSYWERGRDWPSKTDTQYF.